These 15 T cell receptor beta chains came from one sample sequenced in a study of CD8+ T cells in alopecia areata. In alopecia areata patients, both lesional scalp punch biopsies and peripheral blood were collected. Extraction and reverse transcription of RNA yielded cDNA as the sequencing template. Assay used: immunoSEQ multiplex PCR; TCRdb lists only in-frame clones, some missing. The data show 14,000 or so clones, with 58% seen just once and approximately 10% held by the top ten. The specimen comprised skin, sampled at week 0. Receptor source: a human donor with alopecia areata.

Comment on this clone: In the same sample, other DNA sequences code for this CDR3. This chain links TRBV12-5 with TRBJ1-2, with D possibly TRBD1 on 6 matching bases. Germline CDR1 and CDR2: LGHNT and FRNRAP. This CDR3 is built from 15 residues. V lost 1 base to trimming and J lost 2 bases, with 11 bases between them. CDR3: CASGLGQGQNYGYTF. CDR3 bases: TGTGCTAGTGGTTTGGGGCAGGGACAAAACTATGGCTACACCTTC.

The CDR3 region has the DNA TGTGCCAGCAAAAGGATCGGGGGCAGGGAGTTTAAATGGAACACTGAAGCTTTCTTT. It encodes CASKRIGGREFKWNTEAFF. The chain combines TRBV2 with TRBJ1-1, with D possibly matching TRBD1 (6 bases). This CDR3 has 19 amino acids. The germline V and J ends were trimmed by 7 bases and 1 base, with 28 bases remaining between them. In germline, CDR1 is SNHLY, CDR2 FYNNEI.

The rearrangement joins TRBV6-5 to TRBJ2-3, with D possibly being TRBD1 (5 bases). Per germline, CDR1 MNHEY and CDR2 SVGAGI. V lost 6 bases, J lost 1 base, and 14 bases lay in between. The CDR3 spans 15 residues. The CDR3 nucleotides read TGTGCCAGCAGGTCTAGGATGGGGCGCACAGATACGCAGTATTTT. Protein sequence: CASRSRMGRTDTQYF.

The V gene is TRBV5-1, the J gene TRBJ1-6, with D possibly TRBD1 on 5 matching bases. This CDR3 is built from 16 residues. CDR1 SGHRS and CDR2 YFSETQ come from the germline V gene. Trimming removed 0 bases at V and 9 bases at J, with 16 bases between. CDR3: CASSLEGRVGGSPLHF. The CDR3 nucleotides are TGCGCCAGCAGCTTGGAGGGCAGGGTGGGAGGTTCACCCCTCCACTTT.

This clone was seen a few times. The DNA for the CDR3 is TGCGCCAGCAGCCAAGAACGAGGGAACACAGATACGCAGTATTTT. Translation gives CASSQERGNTDTQYF. The V call is TRBV4-3, the J call TRBJ2-3; TRBD2 might be the D (5 bases). Per germline, CDR1 LGHNA and CDR2 YSLEER. V was cut by 0 bases and J by 2 bases, with 9 bases left in between. The CDR3 consists of 15 residues.

This chain uses TRBV30 with TRBJ2-7, with D possibly called TRBD1 or TRBD2 (5 bases each). V was pared by 0 bases and J by 2 bases, with 14 bases between. The CDR3 sequence is 15 residues long. Germline CDR1 and CDR2: GTSNPN and SVGIG (reference sequence). The CDR3 bases are TGTGCCTGGAGTGTGGGAATCGGGGCAGCCTACGAGCAGTACTTC. This gives the protein CAWSVGIGAAYEQYF.

In this sample, this clone turned up a few times. One end of the junction does not line up with germline, which may come from a read error. The V and J genes are TRBV5-4 and TRBJ2-7, with D perhaps TRBD1 or TRBD2 (5 bases each). From germline, CDR1 is SGHNT and CDR2 YYREEE (reference sequence). The CDR3 totals 14 residues. CDR3 nucleotide sequence: TGCGCCAGCAATCTGCAGGGACCCTCCTACGAGCAGTACTTC. It translates to CASNLQGPSYEQYF.

The J gene is TRBJ2-4, the V gene TRBV4-2; D is possibly TRBD1 (6 bases). This CDR3 has 14 amino acids. V gave up 2 bases and J gave up 8 bases, with 13 bases separating them. Germline assignment: CDR1 LGHNA and CDR2 YNFKEQ. The CDR3 nucleotides are TGTGCCAGCAGCCAAAACAGGGTCCAGGACATTCAGTACTTC. It yields the protein CASSQNRVQDIQYF.

The V gene is TRBV7-9, the J gene TRBJ1-3; D call uncertain. The V end was cut by 3 bases, the J end by 1 base, with 1 base between. Germline V CDR1 and CDR2: SEHNR, FQNEAQ (reference sequence). CDR3 length: 12 residues. CDR3 coding DNA: TGTGCCAGCAGCTTTTCTGGAAACACCATATATTTT. This gives the protein CASSFSGNTIYF.

CDR3 DNA: TGCGCCAGCAGCCTCCGGGGGGGGGCTCGAGAGACCCAGTACTTC. As protein: CASSLRGGARETQYF. The rearrangement links TRBV4-1 to TRBJ2-5, with 8 bases that match TRBD2. V was clipped by 4 bases and J by 4 bases; unmatched bases: 8. Per the germline V gene, CDR1 is MGHRA and CDR2 is YSYEKL. The CDR3 has 15 residues.

The chain joins TRBV6-4 to TRBJ2-1; TRBD1 is a possible D gene (5 bases). Germline CDR1 is MRHNA and CDR2 is SNTAGT. Trimming stripped 6 bases from V and 8 bases from J, with 20 bases between. This CDR3 contains 15 residues. The CDR3 DNA reads as TGTGCCAGCAGCGCAAAGGGGCAGGGTTCTGATGAGCAGTTCTTC. Encoded protein: CASSAKGQGSDEQFF.

V usage is TRBV6-5 and J usage is TRBJ1-2, with 7 bases aligning to TRBD1. Germline trimming cut 2 bases from V and 7 bases from J; bases unmatched to any gene: 4. The CDR3 consists of 13 residues. CDR1 and CDR2 (germline): MNHEY, SVGAGI. CDR3 nucleotide sequence: TGTGCCAGCAGTTACGACAGGGATGGTGGCTACACCTTC. Protein product: CASSYDRDGGYTF.

The genes are TRBV7-9 and TRBJ2-7; no clear D. This CDR3 spans 12 amino acids. Germline V lookup: CDR1 SEHNR, CDR2 FQNEAQ (reference sequence). V gave up 1 base and J gave up 7 bases, with 8 bases separating them. The CDR3, as DNA: TGTGCCAGCAGCTTAGACGGTTTTGAGCAGTACTTC. This translates into CASSLDGFEQYF.

The chain is built from TRBV7-8 and TRBJ2-5, with D possibly being TRBD2 (6 bases). V lost 4 bases, J lost 5 bases, and 17 bases lay in between. Germline assignment: CDR1 SGHVS and CDR2 FQNEAQ. The CDR3 length is 15 residues. The CDR3 region is CASSSGPGDGETQYF. In nucleotides, the CDR3 is TGTGCCAGCAGCTCCGGACCGGGGGATGGGGAGACCCAGTACTTC.

The J gene is TRBJ2-5, the V gene TRBV4-2; D is perhaps TRBD1 (6 bases). Germline V gene data show CDR1 as LGHNA and CDR2 as YNFKEQ. V shed 4 bases and J shed 5 bases, with 23 bases lying between them. CDR3 length: 17 residues. The DNA of the CDR3 is TGTGCCAGCAGCCTCCAGGGGCCCCCGCGAGAGCTCGAGACCCAGTACTTC. It codes for CASSLQGPPRELETQYF.